The next 2 T cell receptor beta chains were all read from a single sample in a study of cytomegalovirus exposure and HLA in healthy donors. The table came from immunoSEQ multiplex PCR; TCRdb's copy has only in-frame clones and leaves some out. The table has about 120,000 clones, more than 70% seen once. Input material: PBMCs. These receptor sequences come from a man in his late teens or twenties in good health and CMV-seronegative.

The CDR3: CASRLRVGTDTQYF. The CDR3 DNA follows: TGTGCCAGCAGGCTCAGGGTCGGCACAGATACGCAGTATTTT. The rearrangement links TRBV6-5 to TRBJ2-3; maybe TRBD1 (5 bases). Germline V gene sequence: CDR1 MNHEY, CDR2 SVGAGI. V lost 6 bases, J lost 1 base, and 11 bases lay in between. The CDR3 runs to 14 residues.

The J gene is TRBJ2-5, the V gene TRBV4-1, with 9 bases identical to TRBD1. The CDR3 spans 16 residues. Germline trimming cut 1 base from V and 2 bases from J; bases unmatched to any gene: 5. CDR1 is MGHRA and CDR2 is YSYEKL in the germline V gene. The CDR3 DNA sequence: TGCGCCAGCAGCCAAGGGGACAGGGTAGTACAAGAGACCCAGTACTTC. Its translation: CASSQGDRVVQETQYF.